The following is a T cell receptor (beta chain) sequence with its context. Its antigen is still unknown. The sample is drawn from a study of a mutant IDH1 vaccine in newly diagnosed glioma. Across the study: The start of vaccination came 4-6 weeks after radiotherapy alone, or with temozolomide cycles. Held at week 35, visit V12 was the safety follow-up, and visit V13 followed at week 47. Treated patients, roughly 60% male and roughly 40% female, averaged around 40 years of age. Prior therapy was radiotherapy, temozolomide, or both; most received both.

Time point given: week 35, safety follow-up. Topical imiquimod accompanied each vaccine dose, which consisted of 300 ug of mutant IDH1 20-mer peptide. The CDR3 runs 13 residues. Germline lookup yields CDR1 SGHTA and CDR2 FQGNSA. The V and J ends lost 1 base and 6 bases respectively, with 9 bases between them. Measured with immunoSEQ multiplex PCR; TCRdb has only the in-frame clones, and not every one. There are under 50,000 clones in the sample; 88% occur only once, and more than 5% lies in the top ten. Sample: PBMCs, taken from a glioma patient whose treatment included an IDH1 peptide vaccine. The receptor's source is a woman aged 35 to 49 with glioma. This chain uses TRBV7-2 with TRBJ1-1; D not certain. CDR3 protein: CASSLVRGSEAFF. The CDR3 coding sequence is TGTGCCAGCAGCTTAGTACGAGGCTCTGAAGCTTTCTTT. Combining the CDR3 with reference TRBV7-2 and TRBJ1-1 gives the whole variable domain GAGVSQSPSNKVTEKGKDVELRCDPISGHTALYWYRQSLGQGLEFLIYFQGNSAPDKSGLPSDRFSAERTGGSVSTLTIQRTQQEDSAVYLCASSLVRGSEAFFGQGTRLTVV.